This TCR beta chain was captured by sequencing in a study of cytomegalovirus exposure and HLA in healthy donors. General observations from the study: Later analysis identified 16,000 or so TCR beta sequences associated with HLA alleles, using a false discovery rate threshold of 0.05. The authors reported that TCR beta sequences could predict HLA-A and HLA-B alleles. These predictions were accurate for most subjects in the first cohort. Immune exposure information available was restricted to CMV serostatus.

13 Jbeta primers and 60 Vbeta primers were used for the PCR. Some clones are missing from TCRdb's copy, which holds only in-frame ones; the method was immunoSEQ multiplex PCR. In total, the table holds around 140,000 clones. Turning to this clone: The target antigen is unknown.

Sequenced sample: PBMCs. This TCR derives from a man between 18 and 35 years old in good health and CMV-seronegative.

The CDR3 region has the DNA TGCGCCAGCAGCCAAGATAAAGGGGGTTACGAGCAGTACTTC. The encoded protein is CASSQDKGGYEQYF. J is TRBJ2-7 and V is TRBV4-3, with D possibly matching TRBD1 (6 bases). V was cut by 0 bases and J by 4 bases, with 10 bases left in between. This CDR3 spans 14 amino acids. Per germline, CDR1 LGHNA and CDR2 YSLEER.